The 8 T cell receptor beta chains below were found in one sample sequenced in a study of cytomegalovirus exposure and HLA in healthy donors. This PCR relied on a set of 60 Vbeta primers and 13 Jbeta primers. The method was immunoSEQ multiplex PCR; TCRdb's version includes in-frame clones alone and lacks a portion of them. Of approximately 190,000 clones listed, approximately 77% are singletons. The sample taken for sequencing was PBMCs. The receptors shown here come from a man in his forties or fifties in good health and CMV-seropositive.

The chain has TRBV4-3 and TRBJ2-1, with TRBD2 as a possible D gene (6 bases). The CDR3 has 13 residues. Germline lookup yields CDR1 LGHNA and CDR2 YSLEER. V was cut by 0 bases and J by 9 bases, with 9 bases left in between. CDR3 sequence (DNA): TGCGCCAGCAGCCAAGAGGAGGGAGGTGAGCAGTTCTTC. Translation gives CASSQEEGGEQFF.

The CDR3 region is CASSRGLQGPSNEQFF. The CDR3 coding sequence is TGTGCCAGCAGCCGGGGACTCCAAGGCCCTAGCAATGAGCAGTTCTTC. The chain employs TRBV5-4 and TRBJ2-1, with TRBD2 as a possible D gene (6 bases). V was trimmed by 4 bases and J by 6 bases, leaving 20 bases between them. Germline V gene data show CDR1 as SGHNT and CDR2 as YYREEE (reference sequence). The CDR3 spans 16 residues.

The chain links TRBV5-6 to TRBJ2-3; a weak D match, TRBD2 (6 bases). The CDR3 runs 15 residues. V lost 5 bases to trimming and J lost 14 bases, with 27 bases between them. CDR1 SGHDT and CDR2 YYEEEE come from the germline V gene. This chain's CDR3 is CASSLGLRTSMQWYF. The DNA of the CDR3 is TGTGCCAGCAGTCTGGGACTCCGAACCTCGATGCAGTGGTATTTT. The variable domain in full, with the rest retrieved from reference TRBV5-6 and TRBJ2-3, is DAGVTQSPTHLIKTRGQQVTLRCSPKSGHDTVSWYQQALGQGPQFIFQYYEEEERQRGNFPDRFSGHQFPNYSSELNVNALLLGDSALYLCASSLGLRTSMQWYFGPGTRLTVL.

The rearrangement uses TRBV18 and TRBJ2-5; 7 bases are shared with TRBD2. Trimming at V came to 4 bases and at J to 5 bases, leaving 4 bases not matched to a gene. From germline, CDR1 is KGHSH and CDR2 LQKENI. This CDR3 region has 13 residues. The CDR3 sequence: CASSHTSVETQYF. In DNA, the CDR3 is TGTGCCAGCTCACATACTAGCGTGGAGACCCAGTACTTC.

Comment on this clone: In the same sample, other DNA sequences code for this CDR3. The V call is TRBV7-9, the J call TRBJ1-2; TRBD1 matches 7 bases. The germline V gene has CDR1 SEHNR and CDR2 FQNEAQ (reference sequence). CDR3 length: 13 amino acids. Trimming removed 6 bases from V and 4 bases from J; junction bases left unmatched: 5. The CDR3 nucleotides read TGTGCCAGCAGTTTTGACAGGGCCTATGGCTACACCTTC. Its protein is CASSFDRAYGYTF.

This clone was counted a single time. The V and J genes are TRBV6-4 and TRBJ2-6; the match to TRBD1 covers 7 bases. The CDR3 length is 17 residues. V shed 4 bases, J shed 1 base, and the junction held 7 bases outside the gene matches. CDR1 is MRHNA and CDR2 is SNTAGT in the germline V gene. This CDR3 is CASSARDSQSGANVLTF. In nucleotides, the CDR3 is TGTGCCAGCAGTGCCCGGGACAGCCAGTCTGGGGCCAACGTCCTGACTTTC.

V usage is TRBV15 and J usage is TRBJ2-6; 13 nucleotides agree with TRBD2. Germline CDR1 LNHNV, CDR2 YYDKDF (reference sequence). Trimming at V came to 1 base and at J to 0 bases, leaving 9 bases not matched to a gene. The CDR3 sequence is 21 residues long. The CDR3 DNA is TGTGCCACCAGCAGAGTCCGGACTAGCGGGAGCGCCGCCTCTGGGGCCAACGTCCTGACTTTC. Protein sequence: CATSRVRTSGSAASGANVLTF. The full variable domain, completed using reference TRBV15 and TRBJ2-6, is DAMVIQNPRYQVTQFGKPVTLSCSQTLNHNVMYWYQQKSSQAPKLLFHYYDKDFNNEADTPDNFQSRRPNTSFCFLDIRSPGLGDTAMYLCATSRVRTSGSAASGANVLTFGAGSRLTVL.

This clone was recorded once. The chain recombines TRBV23-1 with TRBJ2-1, with D unclear. TRBV23-1 counts as an open reading frame of uncertain function. V gave up 5 bases and J gave up 4 bases, with 6 bases separating them. The CDR3 runs 12 residues. Here the CDR3 reads CASSTEYNEQFF. As DNA, the CDR3 is TGCGCCAGCAGTACGGAGTACAATGAGCAGTTCTTC.